The next 14 T cell receptor beta chains were all read from a single sample in a study of CD8+CD57+ T cells in acquired aplastic anemia. CDR3 and TCR beta VDJ profiling relied on a genomic DNA template. Each CDR3 protein gets one entry after TCRdb re-called the reads with MiXCR. Altogether fewer than 200,000 distinct CDR3 sequences are present, roughly 63% being singletons, with the ten largest covering 35% to 50%. The sequencing input was sorted CD4+, CD8+, or CD8+CD57+ T cells (not recorded which) from PBMCs. Receptors originate from a human donor in good health.

This clonotype was recorded at least ten times. The rearrangement joins TRBV4-2 to TRBJ2-1; D is unresolved. V gave up 1 base and J gave up 0 bases, with 16 bases separating them. The CDR3 has 18 residues. Germline CDR1 LGHNA, CDR2 YNFKEQ. The CDR3: CASSQAVWLESSYNEQFF. The CDR3, as DNA: TGTGCCAGCAGCCAAGCTGTTTGGCTGGAGAGCTCCTACAATGAGCAGTTCTTC.

Details on this clonotype: The junction does not match germline at one end; this may be a read error. The chain links TRBV29-1 to TRBJ2-1; perhaps TRBD1 as D (5 bases). The CDR3 is 12 residues long. The germline CDR1 and CDR2 sequences are SQVTM and ANQGSEA. CDR3 bases: TGCAGCGTCTTGGGGCGGCGAAATGAGCAGTCCTTC. Protein sequence: CSVLGRRNEQSF.

The sample holds a few counts of this clonotype. The chain links TRBV15 to TRBJ2-7, with TRBD2 identical over 8 bases. The length of the CDR3 is 15 residues. The germline gives CDR1 LNHNV, CDR2 YYDKDF (reference sequence). The V gene end was trimmed by 1 base and the J gene end by 3 bases; junction bases not matched to a gene: 5. DNA for the CDR3: TGTGCCACCAGCAGAGGGGTAGCGGGGAGCTACGAGCAGTACTTC. Its translation is CATSRGVAGSYEQYF.

The rearrangement links TRBV7-8 to TRBJ1-5; TRBD1 is a possible D gene (6 bases). The V and J ends lost 7 bases and 5 bases respectively, with 15 bases between them. This CDR3 comprises 14 residues. In germline, CDR1 is SGHVS, CDR2 FQNEAQ. This chain's CDR3 is CASKQTGPHQPQHF. CDR3 coding DNA: TGTGCCAGCAAACAGACAGGTCCCCATCAGCCCCAGCATTTT.

This clonotype was found a few times. The chain links TRBV2 to TRBJ2-7; D gene ambiguous. V was clipped by 3 bases and J by 4 bases, with 10 bases between them. The CDR3 sequence is 13 residues long. Per the germline V gene, CDR1 is SNHLY and CDR2 is FYNNEI. For the CDR3, the DNA is TGTGCCAGCAGTGAGATGCAGGTATACGAGCAGTACTTC. The encoded protein is CASSEMQVYEQYF. Drawing the rest from reference TRBV2 and TRBJ2-7, the complete variable domain is EPEVTQTPSHQVTQMGQEVILRCVPISNHLYFYWYRQILGQKVEFLVSFYNNEISEKSEIFDDQFSVERPDGSNFTLKIRSTKLEDSAMYFCASSEMQVYEQYFGPGTRLTVT.

In this sample, this clonotype turned up a few times. This may be a read error, as it is one base from a much larger clone. The chain has TRBV11-1 and TRBJ1-1, with D unclear. The CDR3 loop spans 12 amino acids. Per germline, CDR1 SGHAT and CDR2 FQDESV (reference sequence). The CDR3 loop reads CASGLGVSEAFF. As DNA, the CDR3 is TGTGCCAGCGGCTTAGGTGTCTCTGAAGCTTTCTTT.

This clonotype has just a few counts. V and J are TRBV7-9 and TRBJ1-1, with D unclear. Germline CDR1 and CDR2: SEHNR and FQNEAQ (reference sequence). CDR3 length: 15 residues. V shed 3 bases and J shed 3 bases, with 14 bases lying between them. CDR3 in DNA: TGTGCCAGCAGCTTTATATCCTCGGGATACACTGAAGCTTTCTTT. Protein product: CASSFISSGYTEAFF.

The rearrangement links TRBV28 to TRBJ2-7, with D unclear. The ends were cut back, 3 bases at V and 0 bases at J, with 18 bases in the middle. The CDR3 is 17 residues long. Germline assignment: CDR1 MDHEN and CDR2 SYDVKM. The CDR3 spells CASSLISPGGYSYEQYF. DNA of the CDR3: TGTGCCAGCAGTTTGATATCCCCGGGCGGCTACTCCTACGAGCAGTACTTC.

The rearrangement links TRBV7-9 to TRBJ1-4; D is unclear. This CDR3 contains 13 residues. Deletions cut 1 base from V and 7 bases from J, with 7 bases between. Per germline, CDR1 SEHNR and CDR2 FQNEAQ (reference sequence). For the CDR3, the DNA is TGTGCCAGCAGCTTAGTTAACGGTGAAAAACTGTTTTTT. This sequence encodes CASSLVNGEKLFF.

CDR3 in DNA: TGTGCCAGCACCCTCGACGGCCCACGGTACGAGCAGTACTTC. This sequence encodes CASTLDGPRYEQYF. The V gene is TRBV7-8, the J gene TRBJ2-7; D is uncertain. V was cut by 7 bases and J by 4 bases, with 17 bases left in between. CDR3 length: 14 residues. CDR1 is SGHVS and CDR2 is FQNEAQ in the germline V gene.

The chain links TRBV19 to TRBJ2-3; D is undetermined. From germline, CDR1 is LNHDA and CDR2 SQIVND (reference sequence). The CDR3 is 11 residues long. The V and J ends lost 1 base and 7 bases respectively, with 3 bases between them. In DNA, the CDR3 is TGTGCCAGTAGTATAGGAAATACGCAGTATTTT. Amino acid sequence: CASSIGNTQYF.

The chain employs TRBV7-8 and TRBJ1-6, with TRBD1 matching over 8 bases. V was pared by 5 bases and J by 10 bases, with 10 bases of the junction left unmatched. The CDR3 consists of 15 residues. Germline CDR1 SGHVS, CDR2 FQNEAQ. CDR3 loop: CASSPPTGVDSPLHF. The CDR3 nucleotides are TGTGCCAGCAGCCCCCCGACAGGGGTGGACTCACCCCTCCACTTT. Based on the CDR3 plus reference TRBV7-8 and TRBJ1-6, the full variable domain is GAGVSQSPRYKVAKRGQDVALRCDPISGHVSLFWYQQALGQGPEFLTYFQNEAQLDKSGLPSDRFFAERPEGSVSTLKIQRTQQEDSAVYLCASSPPTGVDSPLHFGNGTRLTVT.

This clonotype appeared many times. V and J are TRBV29-1 and TRBJ2-1, with a weak D call TRBD1 (5 bases). V shed 4 bases and J shed 4 bases, with 11 bases lying between them. Germline CDR1 SQVTM, CDR2 ANQGSEA. The CDR3 is 13 residues long. The CDR3: CSVALYRYNEQFF. CDR3 in DNA: TGCAGCGTTGCCCTATACAGGTACAATGAGCAGTTCTTC.

Comments on this clonotype: A read error is possible here, since a much larger clone lies one base away. The chain is built from TRBV6-6 and TRBJ2-1; a possible D gene is TRBD1 (5 bases). Trimming removed 6 bases at V and 9 bases at J, with 12 bases between. Germline V gene sequence: CDR1 MNHNY, CDR2 SVGAGI (reference sequence). The CDR3 runs to 12 residues. CDR3 DNA: TGTGCCAGCAGGGGGCCCGACAGTGAGCAGTTCTTC. This gives the protein CASRGPDSEQFF.